This T cell receptor (beta chain) was captured in a study of cytotoxic CD8 clonotypes in ibrutinib-treated CLL. Study overall: Of the patients, about a dozen were relapsed/refractory, roughly 16 treatment-naive and 17 to 18 IGHV unmutated. Sequenced samples delivered averages of 250,000 to 300,000 productive templates and about 90,000 productive rearrangements.

In regard to this clone: Its antigen remains unidentified.

Deep sequencing aimed at 1 in 200,000 to 1 in 1 million T cells' resolution. Assay used: immunoSEQ multiplex PCR; TCRdb lists only in-frame clones, some missing. The repertoire has about 140,000 clones, about 80% of them found once; the top ten carry around 30%. Study results and limitations: Baseline values of clonality outstripped age-matched healthy donors and followed circulating CD8+ T-cell counts.

CDR3 length: 14 residues. Germline loops: CDR1 SGDLS, CDR2 YYNGEE. The V end was cut by 4 bases, the J end by 5 bases, with 15 bases between. This receptor was obtained from a human donor with chronic lymphocytic leukemia. Sample: PBMCs, taken after 12 months of ibrutinib treatment. The V call is TRBV9, the J call TRBJ1-1; D possibly corresponds to TRBD1 (5 bases). Written as DNA, the CDR3 is TGTGCCAGCAGCCAACACGGGGGAGGAACTGAAGCTTTCTTT. Protein: CASSQHGGGTEAFF.